Listed below are T cell receptor beta chains from one sample, sequenced in a study of blood T cell repertoires in COVID-19. Using immunoSEQ multiplex PCR, the repertoire was profiled, and TCRdb retains in-frame clones only, with some absent. The sample includes some 100,000 clones, 60% to 85% seen only once; the top ten take about 6.8%. Sequencing was carried out using peripheral blood. Receptors originate from a man aged 65 to 79 with acute or convalescent COVID-19. The CDR3 runs from the conserved cysteine through the conserved F or W. The order of the fields is V gene, clone size, J gene, D gene, CDR3 protein, CDR3 DNA. D genes are given only for firm matches. Clone size is shown for a subset of rows, as once, few, many or a class of expanded clone.

>TRBV7-2|-|TRBJ2-5|-
CASSFLHWETQYF
TGTGCCAGCAGCTTCCTGCACTGGGAGACCCAGTACTTC
>TRBV3-1/TRBV3-2|-|TRBJ2-6|-
CASSPRTGGASGANVLTF
TGTGCCAGCAGCCCACGGACAGGCGGGGCATCAGGGGCCAACGTCCTGACTTTC
>TRBV28|-|TRBJ2-7|TRBD1
CASRSRTGGLVEQYF
TGTGCCAGCAGATCCAGGACAGGGGGCTTAGTCGAGCAGTACTTC
>TRBV4-2|-|TRBJ2-2|TRBD2
CASSQDSELALSGELFF
TGTGCCAGCAGCCAAGATTCTGAACTAGCGCTCTCCGGGGAGCTGTTTTTT
>TRBV27|-|TRBJ1-2|TRBD1
CASRRQGLAYGYTF
TGTGCCAGCAGACGACAGGGCTTAGCCTATGGCTACACCTTC
>TRBV3-1/TRBV3-2|-|TRBJ2-1|TRBD1
CASSHGQGYNEQFF
TGTGCCAGCAGCCACGGACAGGGCTACAATGAGCAGTTCTTC
>TRBV2|few|TRBJ1-1|TRBD1
CASRARDSGTEAFF
TGTGCCAGCAGGGCGCGGGACAGTGGGACTGAAGCTTTCTTT
>TRBV19|-|TRBJ2-3|TRBD2
CASSRKTSGYTDTQYF
TGTGCCAGTAGTAGAAAGACTAGCGGGTATACAGATACGCAGTATTTT
>TRBV7-2|-|TRBJ1-2|-
CASSSEGDNYYGYTF
TGTGCCAGCAGCTCCGAGGGTGACAACTACTATGGCTACACCTTC
>TRBV7-3|few|TRBJ2-1|TRBD2
CASSLTSASFHTYNEQFF
TGTGCCAGCAGCCTGACTAGCGCCAGCTTCCATACCTACAATGAGCAGTTCTTC
>TRBV7-8|once|TRBJ2-7|TRBD1
CASSPSPDRLREQYF
TGTGCCAGCAGCCCAAGCCCGGACAGGCTGCGCGAGCAGTACTTC
>TRBV4-2|-|TRBJ2-2|TRBD2
CASSQEASGSIAGELFF
TGTGCCAGCAGCCAAGAAGCCAGCGGGAGTATCGCCGGGGAGCTGTTTTTT
>TRBV19|-|TRBJ2-6|-
CASSYRASGANVLTF
TGTGCCAGTAGTTACAGGGCATCTGGGGCCAACGTCCTGACTTTC
>TRBV28|-|TRBJ2-1|TRBD2
CASSLSTSGSFYEQFF
TGTGCCAGCAGTCTATCGACTAGCGGGAGTTTCTATGAGCAGTTCTTC
>TRBV27|few|TRBJ2-7|-
CASWRDGKAKQYF
TGTGCCAGCTGGAGGGACGGAAAGGCTAAGCAGTACTTC
>TRBV19|-|TRBJ2-1|TRBD2
CASSRRTSGYVDEQFF
TGTGCCAGTAGTCGACGGACTAGCGGTTATGTTGATGAGCAGTTCTTC
>TRBV7-8|-|TRBJ2-6|TRBD1
CASSPGGLTYSGANVLTF
TGTGCCAGCAGCCCAGGGGGTTTGACCTACTCTGGGGCCAACGTCCTGACTTTC
>TRBV5-6|-|TRBJ2-3|-
CASSLFGRTSTDTQYF
TGTGCCAGCAGCTTGTTTGGCAGGACTAGCACAGATACGCAGTATTTT
>TRBV5-1|few|TRBJ2-1|TRBD2
CASSIGTSGTGEQFF
TGCGCCAGCAGCATCGGGACTAGCGGGACGGGTGAGCAGTTCTTC
>TRBV6-6|-|TRBJ2-1|TRBD1
CASSYGTAGYNEQFF
TGTGCCAGCAGTTATGGGACAGCCGGGTACAATGAGCAGTTCTTC
>TRBV30|-|TRBJ1-2|TRBD1
CAWSTDRGLFYGYTF
TGTGCCTGGAGTACCGACAGGGGGCTCTTTTATGGCTACACCTTC
>TRBV5-1|-|TRBJ1-5|-
CASSLGTNQPQHF
TGCGCCAGCAGCTTGGGGACAAATCAGCCCCAGCATTTT
>TRBV7-8|-|TRBJ1-1|-
CASSLQGIANTEAFF
TGTGCCAGCAGCTTACAAGGAATAGCGAACACTGAAGCTTTCTTT
>TRBV7-3|-|TRBJ2-6|TRBD1
CASSLAPRTGGIAGANVLTF
TGTGCCAGCAGCTTAGCTCCCCGGACAGGGGGCATCGCTGGGGCCAACGTCCTGACTTTC
>TRBV7-9|-|TRBJ1-2|-
CASSLGVASNYGYTF
TGTGCCAGCAGCTTAGGGGTAGCCTCGAACTATGGCTACACCTTC
>TRBV4-1|once|TRBJ1-2|-
CASSQDAGPTTNYGYTF
TGCGCCAGCAGCCAAGATGCAGGGCCTACTACTAACTATGGCTACACCTTC
>TRBV24-1|-|TRBJ2-2|-
CATSDPILTGTSITGELFF
TGTGCCACCAGTGACCCTATACTAACCGGGACATCAATCACCGGGGAGCTGTTTTTT
>TRBV21-1|-|TRBJ2-5|-
CASSKRDIQETQYF
TGTGCCAGCAGCAAACGGGACATCCAAGAGACCCAGTACTTC
>TRBV12-3/TRBV12-4|-|TRBJ1-1|-
CASSFGGNTEAFF
TGTGCCAGCAGTTTCGGGGGGAACACTGAAGCTTTCTTT
>TRBV7-9|-|TRBJ1-1|TRBD1
CASSLTGGDTEAFF
TGTGCCAGCAGCTTAACAGGGGGGGACACTGAAGCTTTCTTT
>TRBV6-5|-|TRBJ1-5|-
CASSLGVGNQPQHF
TGTGCCAGCAGCCTAGGGGTTGGCAATCAGCCCCAGCATTTT
>TRBV4-1|-|TRBJ1-5|-
CASSPQQGYQPQHF
TGCGCCAGCAGCCCACAACAGGGCTATCAGCCCCAGCATTTT
>TRBV30|-|TRBJ2-5|-
CAWSVLKGETQYF
TGTGCCTGGAGTGTTTTAAAGGGGGAGACCCAGTACTTC
>TRBV6-5|-|TRBJ2-7|-
CASSSLGLAPTYEQYF
TGTGCCAGCAGTTCCCTGGGGCTAGCGCCCACCTACGAGCAGTACTTC
>TRBV2|-|TRBJ1-4|-
CASSDGLTNEKLFF
TGTGCCAGCAGTGACGGTCTGACTAATGAAAAACTGTTTTTT
>TRBV9|few|TRBJ1-2|-
CASTPKGYTF
TGTGCCAGCACTCCTAAGGGCTACACCTTC
>TRBV27|few|TRBJ1-5|-
CASSTRATGRYSNQPQHF
TGTGCCAGCAGTACCAGAGCGACAGGCCGCTATAGCAATCAGCCCCAGCATTTT
>TRBV28|once|TRBJ1-1|-
CASLQGVTEAFF
TGTGCCAGCCTTCAAGGAGTCACTGAAGCTTTCTTT
>TRBV30|-|TRBJ1-1|-
CAWSGGQGRGLTEAFF
TGTGCCTGGAGTGGGGGGCAGGGTAGGGGTTTGACTGAAGCTTTCTTT
>TRBV28|-|TRBJ2-3|TRBD1
CASRQTGVDTQYF
TGTGCCAGCAGGCAGACAGGGGTCGATACGCAGTATTTT